This T cell receptor (beta chain) emerged from a study of T-cell reconstitution after alpha-beta-depleted transplantation in children (dated by TCRdb to 2016 to 2017). Turning to the overall study: Using TCR repertoire profiling, the study followed T-cell immune reconstitution in a quantitative way in children after TCRalphabeta/CD19-depleted allogeneic hematopoietic cell transplantation. What the authors observed across the whole study: In some patients, the high TCRbeta diversity seen at day 60 was put down to recipient T cells and intrathymic progenitors that had survived conditioning. The frequencies of hyperexpanded clones fell over the following months, and after one year, T-cell counts and TCRbeta diversity were mostly attributed to newly produced T cells. Apparently early alphabetaT-cell count recovery about two months after transplant reportedly relied on only several hundred rapidly expanded clones derived from non-depleted graft cells.

The CDR3 runs 14 residues from the cysteine to the phenylalanine. Here the CDR3 DNA is all that survives: 42 bases in frame from base 1. The germline V gene supplies CDR1 SGHRS and CDR2 YFSETQ. Germline trimming: 4 bases from V, 7 bases from J; junction bases outside gene matches: 7. The treatment or condition label of this sample denotes: allogeneic hematopoietic cell transplantation with graft depleted of TCRalphabeta T cells and CD19 B cells. The transplant recipients were children given TCRalphabeta/CD19-depleted allogeneic hematopoietic cell grafts. Libraries were constructed by PCR. Sequencing relied on an Illumina HiSeq 2500. To normalize quantification of the TCRbeta repertoire, the TCR libraries were built with molecular barcoding that relied on unique molecular identifiers. The raw public data were reprocessed by TCRdb itself: fastp quality trimming at Q25, MiXCR clonotype calling, in-frame beta chains only. When rows share a CDR3 protein, they turn into one entry using the most common DNA and genes. In all, the sample holds roughly 100,000 distinct CDR3 sequences, and over 6% of those were seen once. The top ten constitute around 15% of the sample.

This clonotype was found a few times. Its antigen is unknown. One base away there is no much larger clone; base qualities are not given. The sequence was collected from a boy aged 2 to 10 with acute lymphoblastic leukemia, due to receive a stem cell transplant. This chain is built from TRBV5-1 and TRBJ2-1, with 8 bases in between that match TRBD2. This specimen consisted of PBMCs, obtained before TCRalphabeta/CD19-depleted stem cell transplant. The encoded CDR3 is CASSLRLAINEQFF. The base sequence is TGCGCCAGCAGCCTTAGACTAGCGATAAATGAGCAGTTCTTC.